Listed below are T cell receptor beta chains from one sample, sequenced in a study of blood T cell repertoires in COVID-19. The protocol was immunoSEQ multiplex PCR, while the TCRdb copy is restricted to in-frame clones and leaves out a portion. The data contain roughly 140,000 clones, 65% to 90% of them singletons. Sequenced sample: peripheral blood. The receptors stem from a woman in her fifties or sixties in a cohort sampled during active or convalescent COVID-19. CDR3s include the opening cysteine and the closing phenylalanine or tryptophan. Fields, in order: V gene, J gene, D gene, clone size, CDR3 DNA, CDR3 protein. D genes are given only for firm matches. Clone size is shown for a subset of rows, as once, few, many or a class of expanded clone.

V gene: TRBV5-6
J gene: TRBJ1-2
D gene: -
clone size: -
CDR3 DNA: TGTGCCAGCAGCTCCGACGGCGGAATCTATGGCTACACCTTC
CDR3 protein: CASSSDGGIYGYTF

V gene: TRBV5-1
J gene: TRBJ2-1
D gene: TRBD2
clone size: -
CDR3 DNA: TGCGCCAGCAGCTCCGGACTAGCGGGGGGGCTTTACAATGAGCAGTTCTTC
CDR3 protein: CASSSGLAGGLYNEQFF

V gene: TRBV5-5
J gene: TRBJ2-7
D gene: TRBD2
clone size: -
CDR3 DNA: TGTGCCAGCAGCTTGGCCTATCCGGGGGGATCCTACGAGCAGTACTTC
CDR3 protein: CASSLAYPGGSYEQYF

V gene: TRBV2
J gene: TRBJ2-7
D gene: -
clone size: once
CDR3 DNA: TGTGCCAGCAGAAAAGTAGGGGTCTACGAGCAGTACTTC
CDR3 protein: CASRKVGVYEQYF

V gene: TRBV9
J gene: TRBJ1-1
D gene: TRBD1
clone size: few
CDR3 DNA: TGTGCCAGCACGGCAGGGGGGATGAACACTGAAGCTTTCTTT
CDR3 protein: CASTAGGMNTEAFF

V gene: TRBV11-2
J gene: TRBJ2-7
D gene: TRBD2
clone size: -
CDR3 DNA: TGTGCCAGCGCGTTATCCGGGACTAGTGGGGAGCAGTACTTC
CDR3 protein: CASALSGTSGEQYF

V gene: TRBV21-1
J gene: TRBJ2-3
D gene: -
clone size: -
CDR3 DNA: TGTGCCAGCAAATCTCCGGGACAGGGTTACCCAGATACGCAGTATTTT
CDR3 protein: CASKSPGQGYPDTQYF

V gene: TRBV9
J gene: TRBJ1-2
D gene: -
clone size: -
CDR3 DNA: TGTGCCAGCAGCGTAGACGCGGATGGCTACACCTTC
CDR3 protein: CASSVDADGYTF

V gene: TRBV4-1
J gene: TRBJ1-6
D gene: -
clone size: -
CDR3 DNA: TGCGCCAGCAGCCACCCTCCAGGAGGGGATAATTCACCCCTCCACTTT
CDR3 protein: CASSHPPGGDNSPLHF

V gene: TRBV24-1
J gene: TRBJ2-1
D gene: TRBD1
clone size: once
CDR3 DNA: TGTGCCACCAGTGATCCTGCGACAGGGGGGGACAACAATGAGCAGTTCTTC
CDR3 protein: CATSDPATGGDNNEQFF

V gene: TRBV7-6
J gene: TRBJ1-6
D gene: -
clone size: -
CDR3 DNA: TGTGCCAGCAGCTTATTATCAGTGGGAGGGGTGGATTCACCCCTCCACTTT
CDR3 protein: CASSLLSVGGVDSPLHF